The clone carrying this T cell receptor beta chain came up many times. As yet, its antigen is unknown. The data originate from a study of early T cells in non-severe SARS-CoV-2 infection. Study-wide context: Chains from this unsorted whole-blood bulk RNA could not be paired. Study-level results: VDJdb matching, biased toward anti-spike CD8 responses, missed private and CD4 specificities.

The CDR3 is made up of 13 amino acids. Germline CDR1 SNHLY, CDR2 FYNNEI. The germline V and J ends were trimmed by 6 bases and 1 base, with 9 bases remaining between them. Unique molecular identifiers (one per individual cDNA molecule) were attached. TCRdb reprocessed the 5' RACE reads via MiXCR and lists one record per CDR3 protein. The table includes approximately 50,000 distinct CDR3 sequences, approximately 13% detected once. The origin of this receptor is an adult who was a healthcare worker with PCR-confirmed SARS-CoV-2 infection or an uninfected control (not recorded which). Sequencing was done on a sample of whole blood. The gene calls are TRBV2 and TRBJ1-1; TRBD1 might be the D (6 bases). The CDR3 DNA follows: TGTGCCAGCAGCTTACAGGGGAACACTGAAGCTTTCTTT. This gives the protein CASSLQGNTEAFF.